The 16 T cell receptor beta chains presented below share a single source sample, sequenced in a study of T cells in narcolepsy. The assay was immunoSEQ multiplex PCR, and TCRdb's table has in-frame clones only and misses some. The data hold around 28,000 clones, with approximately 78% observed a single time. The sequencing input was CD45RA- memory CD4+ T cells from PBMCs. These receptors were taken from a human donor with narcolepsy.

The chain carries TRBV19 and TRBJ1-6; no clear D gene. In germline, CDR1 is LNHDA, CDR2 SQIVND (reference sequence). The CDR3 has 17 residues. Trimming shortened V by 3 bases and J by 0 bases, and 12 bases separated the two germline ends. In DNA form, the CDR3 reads TGTGCCAGTAGTATTCGGATGGGGAGCTCCTATAATTCACCCCTCCACTTT. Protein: CASSIRMGSSYNSPLHF.

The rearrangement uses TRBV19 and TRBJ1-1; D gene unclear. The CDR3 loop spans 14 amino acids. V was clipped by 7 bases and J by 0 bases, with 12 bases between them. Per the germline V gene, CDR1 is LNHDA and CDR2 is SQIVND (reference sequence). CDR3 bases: TGTGCCAGTAATCCGGGAATGATGAACACTGAAGCTTTCTTT. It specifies CASNPGMMNTEAFF.

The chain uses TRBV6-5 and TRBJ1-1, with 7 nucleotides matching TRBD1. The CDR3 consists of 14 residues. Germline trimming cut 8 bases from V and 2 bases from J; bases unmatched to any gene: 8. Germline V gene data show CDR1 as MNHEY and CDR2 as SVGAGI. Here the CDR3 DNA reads TGTGCCAGCCGGGGTCCAGGGGGAAACACTGAAGCTTTCTTT. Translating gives CASRGPGGNTEAFF.

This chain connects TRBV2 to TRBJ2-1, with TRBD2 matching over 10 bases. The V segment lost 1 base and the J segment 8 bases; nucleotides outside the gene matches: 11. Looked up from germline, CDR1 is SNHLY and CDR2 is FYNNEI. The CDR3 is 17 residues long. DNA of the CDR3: TGTGCCAGCAGTGAAGGGGTGACTAGCGGGCCCGTGGATGAGCAGTTCTTC. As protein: CASSEGVTSGPVDEQFF.

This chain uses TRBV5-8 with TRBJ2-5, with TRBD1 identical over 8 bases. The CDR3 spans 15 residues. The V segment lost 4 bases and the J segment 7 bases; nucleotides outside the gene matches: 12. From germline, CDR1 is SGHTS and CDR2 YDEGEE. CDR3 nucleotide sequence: TGTGCCAGCAGCCCCCGTGGCAGGGGGCTAGTGACCCAGTACTTC. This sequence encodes CASSPRGRGLVTQYF.

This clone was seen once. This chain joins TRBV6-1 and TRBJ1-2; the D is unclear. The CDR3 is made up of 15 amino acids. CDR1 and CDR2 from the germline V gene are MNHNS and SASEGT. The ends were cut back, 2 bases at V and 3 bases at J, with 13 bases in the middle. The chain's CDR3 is CASSESAASDYGYTF. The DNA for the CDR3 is TGTGCCAGCAGTGAATCGGCGGCGAGCGACTATGGCTACACCTTC.

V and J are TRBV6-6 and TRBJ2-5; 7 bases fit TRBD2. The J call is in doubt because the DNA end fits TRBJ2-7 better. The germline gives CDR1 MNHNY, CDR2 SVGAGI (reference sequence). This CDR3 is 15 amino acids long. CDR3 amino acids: CASSSPRLAGYEQYF. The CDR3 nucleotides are TGTGCCAGCAGTTCACCCCGACTAGCTGGGTACGAGCAGTACTTC.

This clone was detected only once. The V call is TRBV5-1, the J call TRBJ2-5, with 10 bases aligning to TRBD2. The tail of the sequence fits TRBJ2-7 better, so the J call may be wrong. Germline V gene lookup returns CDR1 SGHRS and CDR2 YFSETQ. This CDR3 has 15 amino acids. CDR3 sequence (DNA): TGCGCCAGCAGCTTGGGGCTAGCGGGAGTTCGCGAGCAGTACTTC. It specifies CASSLGLAGVREQYF.

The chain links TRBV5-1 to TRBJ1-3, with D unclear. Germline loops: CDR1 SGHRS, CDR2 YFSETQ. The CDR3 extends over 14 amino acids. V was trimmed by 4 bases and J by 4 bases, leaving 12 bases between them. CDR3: CASSPTPGGNTIYF. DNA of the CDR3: TGCGCCAGCAGCCCGACGCCTGGGGGAAACACCATATATTTT.

The CDR3 reads CASSPGLGDVTGELFF. In DNA form, the CDR3 reads TGTGCCAGCTCACCAGGTCTAGGGGACGTCACCGGGGAGCTGTTTTTT. V gene TRBV18 combines with J gene TRBJ2-2; either TRBD1 or TRBD2 may supply D (5 bases each). Germline-derived CDR1 and CDR2 are KGHSH and LQKENI. The CDR3 covers 16 residues. The V gene lost 2 bases and the J gene lost 4 bases, with 14 bases spanning the gap.

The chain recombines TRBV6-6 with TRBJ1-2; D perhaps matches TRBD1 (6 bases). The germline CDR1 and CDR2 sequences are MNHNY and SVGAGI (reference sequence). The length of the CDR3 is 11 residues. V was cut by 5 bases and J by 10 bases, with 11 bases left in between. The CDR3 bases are TGTGCCAGCAGTGTACAGGGCAACTACACCTTC. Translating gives CASSVQGNYTF.

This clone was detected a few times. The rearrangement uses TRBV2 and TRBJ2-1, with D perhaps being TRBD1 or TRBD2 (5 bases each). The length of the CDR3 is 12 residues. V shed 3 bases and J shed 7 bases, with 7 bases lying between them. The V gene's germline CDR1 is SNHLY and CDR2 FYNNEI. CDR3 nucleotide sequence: TGTGCCAGCAGTGATTGGGGGAATGAGCAGTTCTTC. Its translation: CASSDWGNEQFF.

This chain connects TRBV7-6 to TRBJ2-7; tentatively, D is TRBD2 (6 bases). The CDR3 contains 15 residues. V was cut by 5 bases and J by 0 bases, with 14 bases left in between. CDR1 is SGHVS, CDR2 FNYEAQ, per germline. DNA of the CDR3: TGTGCCAGCAGCAAGGCCGGCGGGGCCTCCTACGAGCAGTACTTC. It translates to CASSKAGGASYEQYF.

The CDR3 reads CASSEVTIYAYNEQFF. The CDR3 DNA is TGTGCCAGCAGTGAAGTAACGATCTACGCCTACAATGAGCAGTTCTTC. J is TRBJ2-1 and V is TRBV2, with D uncertain. V lost 1 base and J 2 bases, leaving 12 bases between the germline ends. The CDR3 extends over 16 amino acids. The germline gives CDR1 SNHLY, CDR2 FYNNEI.

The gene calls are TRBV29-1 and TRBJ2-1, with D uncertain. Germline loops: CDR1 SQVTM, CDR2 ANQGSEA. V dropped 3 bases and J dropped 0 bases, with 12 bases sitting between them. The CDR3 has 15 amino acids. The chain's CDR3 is CSVETFQSSYNEQFF. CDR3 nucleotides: TGCAGCGTTGAGACGTTCCAGAGCTCCTACAATGAGCAGTTCTTC.

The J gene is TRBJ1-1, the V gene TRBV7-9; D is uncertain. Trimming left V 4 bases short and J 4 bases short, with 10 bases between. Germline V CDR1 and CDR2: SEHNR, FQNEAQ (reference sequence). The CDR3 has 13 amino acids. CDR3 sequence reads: CASSWEGGTEAFF. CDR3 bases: TGTGCCAGCAGCTGGGAGGGAGGCACTGAAGCTTTCTTT.